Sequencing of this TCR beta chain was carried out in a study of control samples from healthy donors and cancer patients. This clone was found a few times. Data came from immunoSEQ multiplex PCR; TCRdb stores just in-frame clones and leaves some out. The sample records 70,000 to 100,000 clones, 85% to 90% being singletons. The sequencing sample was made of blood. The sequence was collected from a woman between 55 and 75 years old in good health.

The DNA for the CDR3 is TGTGCCAGCAGCCTCATAGGGAATGCCGAGCAGTACTTC. This encodes CASSLIGNAEQYF. The V call is TRBV28, the J call TRBJ2-7; D gene unclear. This CDR3 has 13 amino acids. Trimming removed 6 bases from V and 6 bases from J, with 15 bases in between. Germline assignment: CDR1 MDHEN and CDR2 SYDVKM.